This is a list of T cell receptor beta chains from one sample in a study of blood T cell repertoires in COVID-19. Some clones are missing from TCRdb's copy, which holds only in-frame ones; the method was immunoSEQ multiplex PCR. The sample has fewer than 40,000 clones, about 88% seen once. Sequencing input: peripheral blood. Every receptor here comes from a man between 70 and 80 years old with active COVID-19. Each CDR3 is given with its conserved first and last residue. Fields, in order: V gene, J gene, clone size, D gene, CDR3 protein, CDR3 DNA. D genes are given only for firm matches. Size is omitted from some rows. Given values are once, few, many or a class for expanded clones.

TRBV7-3	TRBJ2-5	-	TRBD2	CASSRSGGAETQYF	TGTGCCAGCAGCCGTAGCGGGGGGGCGGAGACCCAGTACTTC
TRBV6-6	TRBJ1-5	-	-	CASLEGSYQPQHF	TGTGCCAGCTTGGAGGGAAGTTATCAGCCCCAGCATTTT
TRBV24-1	TRBJ2-2	-	-	CATSDAETNTGELFF	TGTGCCACCAGTGATGCAGAAACGAACACCGGGGAGCTGTTTTTT
TRBV3-1/TRBV3-2	TRBJ1-2	-	-	CASSQFILRGRDGYTF	TGTGCCAGCAGCCAATTTATTCTACGGGGTAGGGATGGCTACACCTTC
TRBV5-1	TRBJ2-7	-	-	CASSLDGGPYEQYF	TGCGCCAGCAGCTTGGACGGGGGGCCCTACGAGCAGTACTTC
TRBV28	TRBJ2-5	-	TRBD1	CASSWGQGSKTQYF	TGTGCCAGCAGTTGGGGACAGGGGAGCAAGACCCAGTACTTC
TRBV20-1	TRBJ1-1	few	-	CSASWAGENTEAFF	TGCAGTGCTAGTTGGGCGGGAGAGAACACTGAAGCTTTCTTT
TRBV6-5	TRBJ2-3	-	-	CASSYHGGTDTQYF	TGTGCCAGCAGTTACCACGGAGGGACAGATACGCAGTATTTT
TRBV18	TRBJ2-5	-	TRBD2	CASSPLLGGIAQETQYF	TGTGCCAGCTCACCACTTCTGGGGGGGATCGCACAAGAGACCCAGTACTTC
TRBV7-2	TRBJ1-6	-	TRBD1	CASSLNAPTGKWSPLHF	TGTGCCAGCAGCTTAAATGCCCCGACAGGGAAGTGGTCACCCCTCCACTTT
TRBV4-3	TRBJ2-2	-	-	CASSQAWGRNTGELFF	TGCGCCAGCAGCCAAGCGTGGGGGCGAAACACCGGGGAGCTGTTTTTT
TRBV28	TRBJ2-7	-	TRBD2	CASIRGGGTYEQYF	TGTGCCAGCATTCGCGGGGGGGGGACCTACGAGCAGTACTTC
TRBV4-2	TRBJ2-3	-	TRBD2	CASSHLLAQSTDTQYF	TGTGCCAGCAGCCACCTACTAGCGCAAAGCACAGATACGCAGTATTTT
TRBV11-2	TRBJ2-7	-	-	CASSRDMEQYF	TGTGCCAGCAGCAGGGACATGGAGCAGTACTTC
TRBV27	TRBJ2-7	once	-	CASSTATSYEQYF	TGTGCCAGCTCGACAGCGACGAGCTACGAGCAGTACTTC
TRBV19	TRBJ1-2	-	-	CASSMRGDPYGYTF	TGTGCCAGTAGTATGCGGGGGGATCCCTATGGCTACACCTTC
TRBV18	TRBJ2-7	-	TRBD1	CASSPLSRQGASEQYF	TGTGCCAGCTCACCACTTAGCCGACAGGGGGCCTCCGAGCAGTACTTC
TRBV3-1/TRBV3-2	TRBJ2-1	-	TRBD2	CASSQSGLAGGSYNEQFF	TGTGCCAGCAGCCAAAGTGGGCTAGCGGGAGGATCCTACAATGAGCAGTTCTTC
TRBV7-9	TRBJ2-5	once	-	CASSLAQTTETQYF	TGTGCCAGCAGCTTAGCGCAGACTACAGAGACCCAGTACTTC
TRBV5-1	TRBJ2-7	-	TRBD2	CASSLAPSGRGYEQYF	TGCGCCAGCAGCTTGGCCCCTAGCGGGAGAGGTTACGAGCAGTACTTC
TRBV7-2	TRBJ1-1	-	-	CASSRGGGTEAFF	TGTGCCAGCAGCCGGGGGGGCGGGACTGAAGCTTTCTTT
TRBV7-7	TRBJ2-7	-	-	CASSPTGGRQGGEQYF	TGTGCCAGCAGCCCTACCGGGGGGCGGCAGGGCGGCGAGCAGTACTTC
TRBV29-1	TRBJ1-2	-	TRBD1	CSVPLGTGGNGYGYTF	TGCAGCGTACCACTCGGGACAGGGGGTAATGGCTATGGCTACACCTTC
TRBV27	TRBJ1-5	-	-	CASSLTVSQPQHF	TGTGCCAGCAGTCTGACAGTGAGTCAGCCCCAGCATTTT
TRBV11-3	TRBJ2-3	once	-	CASSLLGGMATDTQYF	TGTGCCAGCAGCTTATTGGGCGGGATGGCGACAGATACGCAGTATTTT
TRBV6-6	TRBJ2-5	-	-	CASSSSVTRPPEEQETQYF	TGTGCCAGCAGCTCCTCCGTGACAAGGCCCCCGGAAGAACAAGAGACCCAGTACTTC
TRBV28	TRBJ1-2	few	-	CASSSSGRYYGYTF	TGTGCCAGCAGTTCCTCCGGCAGGTATTATGGCTACACCTTC
TRBV13	TRBJ2-6	-	TRBD2	CASSLGGEGGSGANVLTF	TGTGCCAGCAGCTTAGGAGGGGAGGGAGGCTCTGGGGCCAACGTCCTGACTTTC
TRBV6-5	TRBJ2-6	-	-	CAGSSSGANVLTF	TGTGCCGGTTCTAGCTCTGGGGCCAACGTCCTGACTTTC
TRBV18	TRBJ2-2	few	TRBD2	CASPGTSGRQNTGELFF	TGTGCCAGCCCGGGGACTAGCGGGAGGCAGAACACCGGGGAGCTGTTTTTT
TRBV18	TRBJ2-5	-	TRBD2	CASSPPNPVGGIQETQYF	TGTGCCAGCTCACCACCGAATCCGGTGGGGGGGATACAAGAGACCCAGTACTTC
TRBV7-2	TRBJ1-4	-	-	CASSLLVRGQTNEKLFF	TGTGCCAGCAGCTTGTTGGTACGGGGTCAAACTAATGAAAAACTGTTTTTT
TRBV15	TRBJ1-4	-	TRBD1	CATSRDLMTGDEKLFF	TGTGCCACCAGCAGAGATTTAATGACAGGGGACGAAAAACTGTTTTTT
TRBV6-5	TRBJ1-2	once	TRBD1	CASRRTGQGAHGYTF	TGTGCCAGCAGGCGAACTGGACAGGGGGCCCATGGCTACACCTTC
TRBV28	TRBJ2-3	few	TRBD2	CASSRRTSGRGRDTQYF	TGTGCCAGCAGTCGGAGGACTAGCGGGAGAGGTCGAGATACGCAGTATTTT
TRBV4-2	TRBJ2-5	once	TRBD2	CASSQDETGGPGETQYF	TGTGCCAGCAGCCAAGATGAGACGGGGGGGCCGGGAGAGACCCAGTACTTC
TRBV19	TRBJ1-5	few	-	CASRGPGRTNQPQHF	TGTGCCAGTAGGGGCCCCGGAAGAACCAATCAGCCCCAGCATTTT
TRBV18	TRBJ1-6	-	TRBD1	CASSPTDRVSPLHF	TGTGCCAGCTCACCCACTGACAGGGTCTCACCCCTCCACTTT
TRBV5-1	TRBJ1-1	-	-	CASSLGGSGVNRAFF	TGCGCCAGCAGCTTGGGTGGGTCGGGGGTGAATCGAGCTTTCTTT
TRBV2	TRBJ2-5	-	TRBD1	CASSEGVTGKSKTQYF	TGTGCCAGCAGTGAGGGGGTGACAGGGAAGTCCAAGACCCAGTACTTC
TRBV7-2	TRBJ2-4	-	TRBD2	CASSSSGGGNIQYF	TGTGCCAGCAGCAGTAGCGGGGGGGGCAACATTCAGTACTTC
TRBV7-9	TRBJ2-1	-	TRBD2	CASDGLAGAGVYNEQFF	TGTGCCAGCGACGGACTAGCGGGGGCCGGGGTCTACAATGAGCAGTTCTTC
TRBV21-1	TRBJ2-3	-	-	CASSKYLATGLPTDTQYF	TGTGCCAGCAGCAAATATCTTGCGACAGGGCTCCCCACAGATACGCAGTATTTT
TRBV15	TRBJ2-7	-	-	CATSIGQLYEQYF	TGTGCCACCAGCATAGGACAGCTCTACGAGCAGTACTTC
TRBV7-2	TRBJ2-1	-	TRBD1	CASSSRDRALVEQFF	TGTGCCAGCAGCTCTCGGGACAGGGCGCTGGTTGAGCAGTTCTTC
TRBV7-2	TRBJ1-3	-	-	CASSTRRSSGNTIYF	TGTGCCAGCAGCACCCGACGGAGCTCTGGAAACACCATATATTTT
TRBV5-4	TRBJ2-5	-	-	CASSPQTGFQETQYF	TGTGCCAGCAGCCCTCAAACAGGGTTCCAAGAGACCCAGTACTTC
TRBV4-1	TRBJ2-3	once	TRBD2	CASSLFGTSGRAGDTQYF	TGCGCCAGCAGCCTCTTCGGGACTAGCGGGAGGGCTGGAGATACGCAGTATTTT
TRBV9	TRBJ2-6	-	TRBD1	CASSVTGNTGANVLTF	TGTGCCAGCAGCGTGACAGGGAATACTGGGGCCAACGTCCTGACTTTC
TRBV4-3	TRBJ1-4	-	-	CASSQGQATNEKLFF	TGCGCCAGCAGCCAAGGACAGGCAACTAATGAAAAACTGTTTTTT
TRBV6-5	TRBJ1-3	-	-	CASSYQDGGSGNTIYF	TGTGCCAGCAGCTACCAAGACGGGGGCTCTGGAAACACCATATATTTT